Presented here are 30 T cell receptor beta chains from one specimen sequenced in a study of shared clonotypes between healthy human individuals. Clones were sequenced by immunoSEQ multiplex PCR, and TCRdb holds only the in-frame ones, with some missing. The sample has approximately 980,000 clones; 70% to 85% are singletons. The sample taken for sequencing was memory CD4+ T cells sorted from blood. Documented subset: CD45RA-negative fraction. The receptor set was obtained from a man in his late teens or twenties in good health.

The chain uses TRBV28 and TRBJ1-6, with 8 bases aligning to TRBD1. The CDR3 has 13 residues. Trimming cost V 2 bases and J 14 bases; bases outside gene matches: 5. The germline V gene encodes CDR1 MDHEN and CDR2 SYDVKM. In nucleotides, the CDR3 is TGTGCCAGCAGTTTACAGGGGGCCTCTACCCTCCACTTT. Amino acids: CASSLQGASTLHF.

The chain recombines TRBV28 with TRBJ1-2; 8 nucleotides match TRBD1. Germline CDR1 and CDR2: MDHEN and SYDVKM. J lost 2 bases, V lost 0 bases, and 5 bases had no gene match. The CDR3 contains 16 residues. The CDR3 region is CASSLWLAGGNYGYTF. DNA for the CDR3: TGTGCCAGCAGTTTATGGCTGGCAGGGGGCAACTATGGCTACACCTTC.

The chain has TRBV25-1 and TRBJ1-1; TRBD1 is a possible D gene (6 bases). Trimming stripped 5 bases from V and 6 bases from J, with 13 bases between. Looked up from germline, CDR1 is MGHDK and CDR2 is SYGVNS. The CDR3 is 13 residues long. The CDR3 DNA follows: TGTGCCAGCAGTCCTGGGGGGCAGCCTGAAGCTTTCTTT. Translated, it gives CASSPGGQPEAFF.

The chain uses TRBV25-1 and TRBJ1-4; TRBD1 might be the D (5 bases). The CDR3 is 16 residues long. The ends were cut back, 1 base at V and 4 bases at J, with 13 bases in the middle. Germline CDR1 and CDR2: MGHDK and SYGVNS. CDR3 amino acids: CASSELGQGFNEKLFF. CDR3 bases: TGTGCCAGCAGTGAATTGGGGCAGGGCTTTAATGAAAAACTGTTTTTT.

The J gene is TRBJ1-2, the V gene TRBV27, with 7 bases identical to TRBD1. This CDR3 contains 15 residues. In germline, CDR1 is MNHEY, CDR2 SMNVEV (reference sequence). V dropped 6 bases and J dropped 1; count of bases not matched to a gene: 8. The CDR3 sequence is CASSWDSFNNYGYTF. The CDR3 DNA reads TGTGCCAGCAGCTGGGACAGTTTTAATAACTATGGCTACACCTTC.

The chain uses TRBV21-1 and TRBJ2-7; TRBD2, the table's D call, was not compared with the DNA. TRBV21-1 is annotated as a pseudogene. The CDR3 extends over 12 amino acids. CDR3 bases: TGTGCCAGCAGCCCCGAGGACTACGAGCAGTACTTC. This encodes CASSPEDYEQYF.

To note about this clone: Since a much larger clone is just one base distant, this may be a read error. The J gene is TRBJ2-7, the V gene TRBV2, with D tentatively TRBD1 (5 bases). Germline CDR1 is SNHLY and CDR2 is FYNNEI. The CDR3 loop spans 12 amino acids. Trimming took 2 bases from V and 5 from J, leaving 7 bases between them. This chain's CDR3 is CASSEQGDEQYF. The CDR3 DNA follows: TGTGCCAGCAGTGAACAGGGTGACGAGCAGTACTTC.

The chain is built from TRBV4-1 and TRBJ2-2; 9 bases fit TRBD1. The CDR3 spans 14 residues. The J segment lost 4 bases and the V segment lost 4 bases, leaving 1 base of the junction unmatched. The germline V gene has CDR1 MGHRA and CDR2 YSYEKL. Here the CDR3 DNA reads TGCGCCAGCAGCCGGGACAGGGCCACCGGGGAGCTGTTTTTT. Protein product: CASSRDRATGELFF.

V is TRBV14 and J is TRBJ2-3; 12 bases agree with TRBD1. The junction had 16 bases not matched to a gene; V was cut back by 7 bases and J by 5 bases. This CDR3 is built from 18 residues. Germline V gene data show CDR1 as SGHDN and CDR2 as FVKESK. The CDR3 loop reads CASTEPPRDRGRGDTQYF. CDR3 coding DNA: TGTGCCAGCACCGAACCTCCAAGGGACAGGGGGCGAGGAGATACGCAGTATTTT. Full variable domain (missing parts from reference TRBV14 and TRBJ2-3): EAGVTQFPSHSVIEKGQTVTLRCDPISGHDNLYWYRRVMGKEIKFLLHFVKESKQDESGMPNNRFLAERTGGTYSTLKVQPAELEDSGVYFCASTEPPRDRGRGDTQYFGPGTRLTVL.

This clone has only a few counts. The chain carries TRBV7-2 and TRBJ1-4, with D hard to call. Germline CDR1 and CDR2: SGHTA and FQGNSA. This CDR3 region has 15 residues. The V gene lost 1 base and the J gene lost 7 bases, with 13 bases spanning the gap. CDR3 sequence: CASSLGLRPGEKLFF. CDR3 in DNA: TGTGCCAGCAGCTTAGGACTTCGGCCCGGTGAAAAACTGTTTTTT.

This chain uses TRBV25-1 with TRBJ2-1, with D tentatively TRBD1 or TRBD2 (6 bases each). This CDR3 has 15 amino acids. CDR1 and CDR2 from the germline V gene are MGHDK and SYGVNS. Trimming pared 6 bases from V and 0 bases from J, leaving 12 bases between. CDR3 sequence: CASSLEGGSYNEQFF. The DNA for the CDR3 is TGTGCCAGCAGCTTAGAGGGGGGCTCCTACAATGAGCAGTTCTTC. The full variable domain, completed using reference TRBV25-1 and TRBJ2-1, is EADIYQTPRYLVIGTGKKITLECSQTMGHDKMYWYQQDPGMELHLIHYSYGVNSTEKGDLSSESTVSRIRTEHFPLTLESARPSHTSQYLCASSLEGGSYNEQFFGPGTRLTVL.

This clone was recorded once. The chain links TRBV5-4 to TRBJ1-2; 9 bases map to TRBD1. The CDR3 has 14 residues. V was clipped by 0 bases and J by 7 bases; unmatched bases: 4. Germline-derived CDR1 and CDR2 are SGHNT and YYREEE (reference sequence). In nucleotides, the CDR3 is TGTGCCAGCAGCTTGGGACAGGGGGATCTTGGCTACACCTTC. Protein sequence: CASSLGQGDLGYTF.

The chain has TRBV9 and TRBJ2-7; the match to TRBD2 covers 9 bases. With 3 bases clipped from V and 6 bases from J, the junction kept 10 bases outside the gene matches. This CDR3 contains 15 residues. The germline V gene has CDR1 SGDLS and CDR2 YYNGEE. The CDR3 protein is CASSARAGGPSEQYF. CDR3 DNA: TGTGCCAGCAGCGCCCGGGCGGGAGGGCCCAGCGAGCAGTACTTC.

This clone has a count of ten or more. This chain uses TRBV6-1 with TRBJ1-6; D perhaps matches TRBD1 (5 bases). The CDR3 is 14 amino acids. The V end lost 3 bases, the J end lost 10 bases, and 13 bases lay between the germline ends. Germline V gene sequence: CDR1 MNHNS, CDR2 SASEGT. The CDR3 DNA reads as TGTGCCAGCAGTGATAGGGCAGGACAATCACCCCTCCACTTT. Its translation is CASSDRAGQSPLHF.

This clone appeared a single time. The rearrangement uses TRBV7-6 and TRBJ2-1, with D tentatively TRBD2 (5 bases). Per the germline V gene, CDR1 is SGHVS and CDR2 is FNYEAQ. The CDR3 is 14 residues long. V lost 3 bases, J lost 13 bases, and 19 bases lay in between. The CDR3 nucleotides are TGTGCCAGCAGCTTCGGCGGAGGACCATCGAAACAGTTCTTC. Its protein product is CASSFGGGPSKQFF.

This chain links TRBV11-2 with TRBJ2-7; TRBD1 matches at 10 bases. This CDR3 spans 15 amino acids. Trimming removed 3 bases from V and 7 bases from J; junction bases left unmatched: 9. The germline V gene has CDR1 SGHAT and CDR2 FQNNGV. The CDR3 sequence is CASSLSGTGAAEQYF. The CDR3, as DNA: TGTGCCAGCAGCTTGTCCGGGACAGGGGCCGCGGAGCAGTACTTC.

The chain uses TRBV6-1 and TRBJ1-2, with 7 bases that match TRBD1. Trimming took 1 base from V and 6 from J; bases not matched to a gene: 8. Looked up from germline, CDR1 is MNHNS and CDR2 is SASEGT. The CDR3 spans 15 residues. The CDR3 sequence: CASSEGAETGNGYTF. The CDR3 region has the DNA TGTGCCAGCAGTGAAGGAGCGGAGACAGGGAATGGCTACACCTTC.

This clone was observed a few times. Other DNA sequences in this specimen translate into the identical CDR3. The V and J genes are TRBV27 and TRBJ1-2, with a possible D match to TRBD1 (5 bases). Germline-derived CDR1 and CDR2 are MNHEY and SMNVEV (reference sequence). The V and J ends lost 3 bases and 2 bases respectively, with 7 bases between them. This CDR3 is 13 amino acids long. CDR3 DNA: TGTGCCAGCAGTTTGGGGGGGAACTATGGCTACACCTTC. It codes for CASSLGGNYGYTF.

The chain employs TRBV7-8 and TRBJ1-1, with a possible D match to TRBD1 (5 bases). The CDR3 length is 14 residues. The germline V gene has CDR1 SGHVS and CDR2 FQNEAQ. V was pared by 5 bases and J by 1 base, with 11 bases between. In DNA form, the CDR3 reads TGTGCCAGCAGCCGGGGGGGTGGGAACACTGAAGCTTTCTTT. This gives the protein CASSRGGGNTEAFF.

CDR3 nucleotide sequence: TGTGCCAGTAGTATCCGATCGCTGGGGAGGGGGACTGAAGCTTTCTTT. It yields the protein CASSIRSLGRGTEAFF. The J gene is TRBJ1-1, the V gene TRBV19; D possibly corresponds to TRBD1 (6 bases). Trimming stripped 3 bases from V and 5 bases from J, with 19 bases between. This CDR3 has 16 amino acids. Germline CDR1 LNHDA, CDR2 SQIVND (reference sequence).

Only one count was recorded for this clone. The chain carries TRBV7-2 and TRBJ1-3; D gene uncertain. V lost 4 bases and J 3 bases, leaving 7 bases between the germline ends. The CDR3 loop spans 13 amino acids. Germline CDR1 SGHTA, CDR2 FQGNSA. The CDR3 DNA is TGTGCCAGCAGCTCTGGAGGTGGAAACACCATATATTTT. Its translation is CASSSGGGNTIYF.

This clone appeared a single time. V usage is TRBV7-2 and J usage is TRBJ2-5, with a weak D call TRBD2 (6 bases). There are 14 residues in the CDR3. V was cut by 5 bases and J by 3 bases, with 13 bases left in between. The germline V gene has CDR1 SGHTA and CDR2 FQGNSA. The CDR3 coding sequence is TGTGCCAGCAGCCGAAGGGACTTTAAAGAGACCCAGTACTTC. This codes for CASSRRDFKETQYF.

This clone was seen repeatedly, ten times or more. The chain carries TRBV6-1 and TRBJ1-4; D not certain. The V end was cut by 6 bases, the J end by 8 bases, with 13 bases between. The CDR3 is 13 residues long. Germline V lookup: CDR1 MNHNS, CDR2 SASEGT. The CDR3 region is CASRTIVNEKLFF. The CDR3 coding sequence is TGTGCCAGCAGGACTATCGTTAACGAAAAACTGTTTTTT.

This clone was counted between two and nine times. This rearrangement joins TRBV27 to TRBJ2-3; 11 nucleotides line up with TRBD2. This CDR3 spans 17 amino acids. In germline, CDR1 is MNHEY, CDR2 SMNVEV (reference sequence). V was pared by 2 bases and J by 2 bases, with 6 bases of the junction left unmatched. This chain's CDR3 is CASSLIRTSGPTDTQYF. The CDR3 DNA reads as TGTGCCAGCAGTTTAATCCGGACTAGCGGGCCCACAGATACGCAGTATTTT.

The V and J genes are TRBV10-3 and TRBJ2-7; D is tentatively TRBD1 or TRBD2 (5 bases each). CDR3 length: 17 residues. V was pared by 4 bases and J by 2 bases, with 21 bases between. CDR1 is ENHRY, CDR2 SYGVKD, per germline. This CDR3 reads CAISGPGLALGAYEQYF. CDR3 coding DNA: TGTGCCATCAGTGGGCCAGGGTTAGCTTTGGGAGCCTACGAGCAGTACTTC.

The rearrangement joins TRBV10-3 to TRBJ2-1; 11 nucleotides align to TRBD2. The CDR3 is made up of 15 amino acids. The germline V gene encodes CDR1 ENHRY and CDR2 SYGVKD. Trimming at V came to 4 bases and at J to 5 bases, leaving 4 bases not matched to a gene. CDR3 sequence reads: CAISGTSGGNNEQFF. DNA of the CDR3: TGTGCCATCAGTGGTACTAGCGGGGGTAACAATGAGCAGTTCTTC.

This clone was counted between two and nine times. The gene calls are TRBV10-3 and TRBJ2-7; D possibly corresponds to TRBD2 (7 bases). The CDR3 extends over 15 amino acids. In germline, CDR1 is ENHRY, CDR2 SYGVKD. The V gene lost 2 bases and the J gene lost 8 bases, with 19 bases spanning the gap. CDR3 sequence: CAISEISGGSKKQYF. The DNA of the CDR3 is TGTGCCATCAGTGAGATCTCGGGGGGCTCGAAAAAGCAGTACTTC.

This clone was seen only a few times. The V gene is TRBV5-1, the J gene TRBJ2-5, with 12 bases matching TRBD2. Trimming at V came to 0 bases and at J to 0 bases, leaving 3 bases not matched to a gene. CDR3 length: 17 residues. Germline values: CDR1 SGHRS, CDR2 YFSETQ. This CDR3 reads CASSLAASGGDQETQYF. Here the CDR3 DNA reads TGCGCCAGCAGCTTGGCAGCTAGCGGGGGGGACCAAGAGACCCAGTACTTC.

At least ten counts were recorded for this clone. V and J are TRBV30 and TRBJ2-7, with D unclear. Trimming took off 2 bases at V and 2 bases at J, with 10 bases between the two ends. This CDR3 has 13 residues. CDR1 is GTSNPN and CDR2 is SVGIG in the germline V gene (reference sequence). In DNA, the CDR3 is TGTGCCTGGAGTAGGAATCCCACCTACGAGCAGTACTTC. Its protein product is CAWSRNPTYEQYF.

V and J are TRBV2 and TRBJ2-1; 9 nucleotides agree with TRBD2. This CDR3 region has 15 residues. Germline V gives CDR1 SNHLY, CDR2 FYNNEI. Germline trimming cut 6 bases from V and 8 bases from J; bases unmatched to any gene: 11. This CDR3 is CASRPGLASFDEQFF. CDR3 DNA: TGTGCCAGCAGGCCGGGACTAGCTTCTTTCGATGAGCAGTTCTTC. Based on the CDR3 plus reference TRBV2 and TRBJ2-1, the full variable domain is EPEVTQTPSHQVTQMGQEVILRCVPISNHLYFYWYRQILGQKVEFLVSFYNNEISEKSEIFDDQFSVERPDGSNFTLKIRSTKLEDSAMYFCASRPGLASFDEQFFGPGTRLTVL.